This T cell receptor (beta chain) emerged from a study of T cells in Graves' hyperthyroidism and ophthalmopathy. Study-wide context: Peripheral blood was obtained at initial diagnosis, preceding any treatment.

Researchers took RNA transcripts and amplified the TCR beta CDR3 regions from them. The primer set for the first-round RT-PCR of the TCR CDR3 was HTBI. TCRdb re-called the multiplex PCR reads with MiXCR, one entry per CDR3 protein. The table lists about 600,000 distinct CDR3 sequences, 14% of them singletons. The CDR3 spans 17 residues. Trimming removed 6 bases from V and 3 bases from J; junction bases left unmatched: 8. CDR1 is MDHEN and CDR2 is SYDVKM in the germline V gene. This clonotype was seen a handful of times. The sequence derives from a young woman with Graves' ophthalmopathy. The specimen sequenced was blood. The chain links TRBV28 to TRBJ2-3; 14 nucleotides match TRBD2. The CDR3 is CASSPGTSGSRTDTQYF. The CDR3 nucleotides read TGTGCCAGCAGCCCTGGGACTAGCGGGAGTCGGACAGATACGCAGTATTTT.